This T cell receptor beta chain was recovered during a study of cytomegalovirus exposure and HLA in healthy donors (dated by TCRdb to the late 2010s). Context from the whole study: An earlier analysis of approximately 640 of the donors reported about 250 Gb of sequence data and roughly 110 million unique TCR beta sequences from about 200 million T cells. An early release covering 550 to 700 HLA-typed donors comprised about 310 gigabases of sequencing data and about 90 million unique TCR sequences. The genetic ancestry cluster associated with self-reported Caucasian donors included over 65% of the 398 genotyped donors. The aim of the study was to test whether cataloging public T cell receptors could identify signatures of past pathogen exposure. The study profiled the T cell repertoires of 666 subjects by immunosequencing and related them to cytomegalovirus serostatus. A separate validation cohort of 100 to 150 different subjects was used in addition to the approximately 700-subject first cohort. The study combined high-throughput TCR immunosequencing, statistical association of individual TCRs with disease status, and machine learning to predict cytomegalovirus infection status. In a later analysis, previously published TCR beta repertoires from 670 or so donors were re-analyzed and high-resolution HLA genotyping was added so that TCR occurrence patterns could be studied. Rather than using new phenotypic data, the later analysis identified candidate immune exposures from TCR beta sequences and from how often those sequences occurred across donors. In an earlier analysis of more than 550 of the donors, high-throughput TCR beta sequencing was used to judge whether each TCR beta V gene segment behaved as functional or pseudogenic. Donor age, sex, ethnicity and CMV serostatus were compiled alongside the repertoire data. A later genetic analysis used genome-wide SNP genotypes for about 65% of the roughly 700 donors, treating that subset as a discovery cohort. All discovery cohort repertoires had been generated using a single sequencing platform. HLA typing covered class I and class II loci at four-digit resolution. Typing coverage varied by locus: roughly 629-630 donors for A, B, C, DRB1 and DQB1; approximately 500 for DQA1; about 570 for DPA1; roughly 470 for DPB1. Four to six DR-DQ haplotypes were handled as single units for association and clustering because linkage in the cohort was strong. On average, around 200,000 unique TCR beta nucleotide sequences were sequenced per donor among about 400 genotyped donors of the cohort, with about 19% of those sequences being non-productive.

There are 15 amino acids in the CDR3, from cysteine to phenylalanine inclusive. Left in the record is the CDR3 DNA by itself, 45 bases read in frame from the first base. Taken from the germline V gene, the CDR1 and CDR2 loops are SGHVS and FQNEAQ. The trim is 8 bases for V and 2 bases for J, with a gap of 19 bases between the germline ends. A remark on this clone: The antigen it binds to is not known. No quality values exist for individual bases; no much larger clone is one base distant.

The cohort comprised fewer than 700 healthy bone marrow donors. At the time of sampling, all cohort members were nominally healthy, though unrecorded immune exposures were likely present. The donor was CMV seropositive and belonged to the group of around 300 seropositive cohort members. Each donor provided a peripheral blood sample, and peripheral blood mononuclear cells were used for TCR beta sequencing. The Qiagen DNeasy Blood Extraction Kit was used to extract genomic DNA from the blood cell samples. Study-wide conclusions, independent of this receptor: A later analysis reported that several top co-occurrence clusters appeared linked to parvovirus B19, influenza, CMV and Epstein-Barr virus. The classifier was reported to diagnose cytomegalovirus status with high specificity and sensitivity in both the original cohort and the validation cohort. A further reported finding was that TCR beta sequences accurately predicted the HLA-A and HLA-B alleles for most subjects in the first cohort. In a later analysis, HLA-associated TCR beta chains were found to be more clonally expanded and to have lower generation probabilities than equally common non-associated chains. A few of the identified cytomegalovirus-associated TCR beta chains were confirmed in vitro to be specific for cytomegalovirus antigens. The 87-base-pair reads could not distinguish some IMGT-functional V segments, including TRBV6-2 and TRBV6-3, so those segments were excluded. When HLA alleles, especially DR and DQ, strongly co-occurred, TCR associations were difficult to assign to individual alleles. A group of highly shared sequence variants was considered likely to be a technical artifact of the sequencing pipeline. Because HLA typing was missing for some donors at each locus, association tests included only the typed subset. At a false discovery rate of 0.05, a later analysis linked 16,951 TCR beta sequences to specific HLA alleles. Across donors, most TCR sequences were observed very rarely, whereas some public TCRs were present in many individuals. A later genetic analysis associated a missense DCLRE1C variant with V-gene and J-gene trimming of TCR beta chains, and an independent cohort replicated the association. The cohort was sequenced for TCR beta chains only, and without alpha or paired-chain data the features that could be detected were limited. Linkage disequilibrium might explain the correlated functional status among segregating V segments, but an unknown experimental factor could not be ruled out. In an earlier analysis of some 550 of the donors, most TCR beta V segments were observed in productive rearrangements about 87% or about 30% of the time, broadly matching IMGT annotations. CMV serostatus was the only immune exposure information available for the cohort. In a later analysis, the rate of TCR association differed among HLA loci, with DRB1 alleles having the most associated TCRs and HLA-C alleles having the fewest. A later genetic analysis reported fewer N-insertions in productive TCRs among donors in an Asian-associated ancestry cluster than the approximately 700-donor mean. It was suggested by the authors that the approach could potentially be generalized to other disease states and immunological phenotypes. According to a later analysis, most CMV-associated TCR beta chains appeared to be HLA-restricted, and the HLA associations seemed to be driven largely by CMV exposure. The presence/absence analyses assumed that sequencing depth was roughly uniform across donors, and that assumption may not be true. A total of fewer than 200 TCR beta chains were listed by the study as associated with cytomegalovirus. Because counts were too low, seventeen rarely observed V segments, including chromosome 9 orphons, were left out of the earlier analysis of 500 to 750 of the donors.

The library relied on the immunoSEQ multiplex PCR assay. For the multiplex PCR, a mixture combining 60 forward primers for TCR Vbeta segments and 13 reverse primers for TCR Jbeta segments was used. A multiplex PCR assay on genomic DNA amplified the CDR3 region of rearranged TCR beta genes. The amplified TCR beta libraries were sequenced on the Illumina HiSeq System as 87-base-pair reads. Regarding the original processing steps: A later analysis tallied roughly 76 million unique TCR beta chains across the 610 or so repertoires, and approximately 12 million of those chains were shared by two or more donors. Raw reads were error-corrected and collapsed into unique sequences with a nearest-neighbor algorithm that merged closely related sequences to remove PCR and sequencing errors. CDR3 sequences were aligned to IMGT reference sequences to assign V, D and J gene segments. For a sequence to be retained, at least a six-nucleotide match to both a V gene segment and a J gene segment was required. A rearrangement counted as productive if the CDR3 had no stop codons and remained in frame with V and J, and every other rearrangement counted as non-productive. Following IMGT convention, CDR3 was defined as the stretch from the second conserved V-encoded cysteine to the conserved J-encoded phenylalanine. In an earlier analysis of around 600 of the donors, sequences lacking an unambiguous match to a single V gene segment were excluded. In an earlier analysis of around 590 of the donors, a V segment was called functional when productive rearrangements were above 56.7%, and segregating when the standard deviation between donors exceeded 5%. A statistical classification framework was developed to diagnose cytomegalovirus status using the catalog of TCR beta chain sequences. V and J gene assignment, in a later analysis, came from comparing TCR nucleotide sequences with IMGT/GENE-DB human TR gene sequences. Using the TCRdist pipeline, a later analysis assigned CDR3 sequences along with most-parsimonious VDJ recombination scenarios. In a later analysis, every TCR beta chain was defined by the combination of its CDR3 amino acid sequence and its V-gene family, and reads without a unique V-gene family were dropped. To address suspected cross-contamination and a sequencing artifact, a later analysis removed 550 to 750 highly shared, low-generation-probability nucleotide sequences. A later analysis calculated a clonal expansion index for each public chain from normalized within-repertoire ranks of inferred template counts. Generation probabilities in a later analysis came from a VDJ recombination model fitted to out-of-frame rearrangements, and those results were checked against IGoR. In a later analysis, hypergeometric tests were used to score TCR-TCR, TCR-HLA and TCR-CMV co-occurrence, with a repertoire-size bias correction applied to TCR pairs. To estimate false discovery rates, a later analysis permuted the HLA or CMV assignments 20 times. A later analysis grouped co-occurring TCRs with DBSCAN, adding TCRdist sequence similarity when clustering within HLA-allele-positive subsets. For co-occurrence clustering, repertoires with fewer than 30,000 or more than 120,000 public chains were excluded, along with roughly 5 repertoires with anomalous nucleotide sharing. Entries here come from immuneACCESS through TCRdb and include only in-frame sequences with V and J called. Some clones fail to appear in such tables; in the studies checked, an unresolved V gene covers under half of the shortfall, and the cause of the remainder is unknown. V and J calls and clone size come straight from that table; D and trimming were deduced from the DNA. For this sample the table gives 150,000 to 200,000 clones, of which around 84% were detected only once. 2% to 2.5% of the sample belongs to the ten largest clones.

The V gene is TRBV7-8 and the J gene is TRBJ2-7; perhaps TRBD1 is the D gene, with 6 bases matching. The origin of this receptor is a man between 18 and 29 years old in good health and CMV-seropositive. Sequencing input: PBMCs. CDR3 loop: CASGEIEGVPYEQYF. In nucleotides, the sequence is TGTGCCAGCGGAGAGATCGAGGGGGTGCCCTACGAGCAGTACTTC.